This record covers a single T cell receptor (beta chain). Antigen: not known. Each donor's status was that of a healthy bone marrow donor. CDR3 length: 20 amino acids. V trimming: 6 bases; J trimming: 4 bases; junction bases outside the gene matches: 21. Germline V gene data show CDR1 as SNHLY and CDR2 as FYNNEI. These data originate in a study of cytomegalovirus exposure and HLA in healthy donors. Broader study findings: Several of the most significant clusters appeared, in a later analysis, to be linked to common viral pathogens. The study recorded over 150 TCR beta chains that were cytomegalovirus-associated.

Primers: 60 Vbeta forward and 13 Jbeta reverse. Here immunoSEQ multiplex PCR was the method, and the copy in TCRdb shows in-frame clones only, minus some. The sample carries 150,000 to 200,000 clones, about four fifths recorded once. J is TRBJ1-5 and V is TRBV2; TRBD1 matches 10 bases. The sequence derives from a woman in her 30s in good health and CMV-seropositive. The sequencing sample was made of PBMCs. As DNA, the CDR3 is TGTGCCAGCAGCGGACCCGGGACAGGGGTTCTGCCTCTCCCAAATCAGCCCCAGCATTTT. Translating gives CASSGPGTGVLPLPNQPQHF.